This entry is about one T cell receptor beta chain. Under the authors' procedure: Researchers report that nucleated cell counts were estimated from reference gene primer amplification. Method: immunoSEQ multiplex PCR; TCRdb's copy keeps in-frame clones and lacks some. D and trimming come from the DNA, and the V and J calls and clone size come from that table. The sample carries around 230,000 clones, about four fifths recorded once. This record comes from a study of blood T cell repertoires in COVID-19. Background on the study: Whether acute or convalescent, the COVID-19 samples came from the United States, Italy and Spain. Sources were T cells, B-cell-depleted T cells, or PBMCs; the material itself was cDNA or gDNA.

Trimming took off 5 bases at V and 1 base at J, with 11 bases between the two ends. The CDR3 loop spans 14 amino acids. Germline V gene sequence: CDR1 MDHEN, CDR2 SYDVKM. The specimen sequenced was peripheral blood. V gene TRBV28 combines with J gene TRBJ1-1; D uncertain. The source is a woman aged 80 or over with acute or convalescent COVID-19. The CDR3 loop reads CASSVPGRNTEAFF. The CDR3 DNA reads TGTGCCAGCAGTGTACCGGGAAGGAACACTGAAGCTTTCTTT.